The 30 T cell receptor beta chains below were found in one sample sequenced in a study of Ad26.COV2.S vaccination and SARS-CoV-2 variants. Treatment: roughly 19 received Ad26.COV2.S at low or high dose, single or two shots; about 5 received placebo; per-sample allocation not given. Following the first vaccine or placebo injection, samples were taken on day 63. Clones were read by immunoSEQ multiplex PCR, and TCRdb kept only the in-frame ones, dropping some. The sample has some 520,000 clones; 70% to 90% are singletons. The sample consisted of peripheral blood, taken in a trial of Ad26.COV2.S vaccine versus placebo. Receptors originate from a person between 18 and 65 years old who received the Ad26.COV2.S COVID-19 vaccine or a placebo.

This clone occurred once. The genes are TRBV5-4 and TRBJ2-3; 9 bases map to TRBD2. CDR1 and CDR2 (germline): SGHNT, YYREEE (reference sequence). The CDR3 totals 20 residues. The ends lost 2 bases at V and 4 bases at J; junction bases unmatched: 20. The CDR3 is CASSFSREGRAANHPDTQYF. CDR3 nucleotides: TGTGCCAGCAGCTTCTCGCGGGAGGGCCGGGCGGCCAACCACCCAGATACGCAGTATTTT.

The CDR3 sequence: CASSLEHRSSGNTIYF. The CDR3 nucleotides are TGTGCCAGCAGCTTAGAACACCGATCCTCTGGAAACACCATATATTTT. The chain carries TRBV11-2 and TRBJ1-3, with unresolved D. The V and J ends lost 0 bases and 0 bases respectively, with 9 bases between them. CDR3 size: 16 residues. CDR1 and CDR2 from the germline V gene are SGHAT and FQNNGV.

The chain links TRBV7-3 to TRBJ1-1, with D unresolved. With 0 bases removed from V and 3 bases from J, the gap between germline ends came to 11 bases. There are 15 residues in the CDR3. Germline CDR1 and CDR2: SGHTA and FQGTGA. CDR3 nucleotides: TGTGCCAGCAGCTTAACGGCTGGGAGGGACACTGAAGCTTTCTTT. Translation: CASSLTAGRDTEAFF.

In this sample, this clone turned up a few times. The genes are TRBV15 and TRBJ1-6; 10 nucleotides match TRBD1. CDR1 and CDR2 (germline): LNHNV, YYDKDF (reference sequence). The CDR3 spans 17 residues. V shed 1 base and J 9 bases; nucleotides not matched to a gene: 9. CDR3 sequence reads: CATSRAPGTGAGSPLHF. CDR3 nucleotide sequence: TGTGCCACCAGCAGAGCCCCCGGGACAGGGGCTGGTTCACCCCTCCACTTT.

V gene TRBV9 combines with J gene TRBJ2-1, with 14 bases aligning to TRBD2. The germline V gene encodes CDR1 SGDLS and CDR2 YYNGEE. The CDR3 is 16 residues long. The trim removed 4 bases at V and 7 bases at J, leaving 7 bases unmatched. In nucleotides, the CDR3 is TGTGCCAGCAGCCTAAGACTAGCGGGAGGGTATAATGAGCAGTTCTTC. It specifies CASSLRLAGGYNEQFF.

This clone has just a few counts. This sequence joins TRBV6-5 and TRBJ1-1; 8 bases are shared with TRBD1. The V gene end was trimmed by 7 bases and the J gene end by 3 bases; junction bases not matched to a gene: 10. Germline values: CDR1 MNHEY, CDR2 SVGAGI. This CDR3 comprises 15 residues. The CDR3 here is CASTPTGQVYTEAFF. The CDR3 DNA reads as TGTGCCAGCACCCCTACGGGACAGGTGTACACTGAAGCTTTCTTT.

V and J are TRBV10-3 and TRBJ1-2; D remains ambiguous. Germline V gene lookup returns CDR1 ENHRY and CDR2 SYGVKD. Trimming took 0 bases from V and 8 from J, leaving 16 bases between them. The CDR3 totals 15 residues. CDR3 sequence: CAISESRNTLGGYTF. CDR3 DNA sequence: TGTGCCATCAGTGAGTCGCGGAACACCCTGGGCGGCTACACCTTC.

This rearrangement joins TRBV5-5 to TRBJ2-7; D might be TRBD1 (6 bases). V gave up 5 bases and J gave up 2 bases, with 17 bases separating them. Germline V CDR1 and CDR2: SGHKS, YYEKEE (reference sequence). CDR3 length: 15 residues. CDR3 coding DNA: TGTGCCAGCAGTTTAAAGGGGGACGTCACCTACGAGCAGTACTTC. Translating gives CASSLKGDVTYEQYF.

The chain is built from TRBV6-5 and TRBJ1-3; D unresolved. The length of the CDR3 is 11 residues. The germline V gene has CDR1 MNHEY and CDR2 SVGAGI. V shed 6 bases and J shed 3 bases, with 3 bases lying between them. The CDR3 DNA sequence: TGTGCCAGCAGAGATGGAAACACCATATATTTT. Translated, it gives CASRDGNTIYF.

The V and J genes are TRBV7-3 and TRBJ2-1; TRBD2 aligns across 9 bases. The V gene's germline CDR1 is SGHTA and CDR2 FQGTGA. Trimming removed 4 bases from V and 7 bases from J; junction bases left unmatched: 8. This CDR3 contains 15 residues. CDR3 amino acids: CASSSSSGKGNEQFF. CDR3 DNA: TGTGCCAGCAGCTCGTCTAGCGGGAAAGGAAATGAGCAGTTCTTC.

V is TRBV4-2 and J is TRBJ2-5; D possibly corresponds to TRBD1 (6 bases). Germline V gene data show CDR1 as LGHNA and CDR2 as YNFKEQ. Trimming took 5 bases from V and 1 from J, leaving 11 bases between them. The CDR3 extends over 14 amino acids. In DNA form, the CDR3 reads TGTGCCAGCAGCACAGGACAGCTCCAAGAGACCCAGTACTTC. The encoded protein is CASSTGQLQETQYF.

The V and J genes are TRBV9 and TRBJ2-1; 7 bases map to TRBD1. The CDR3 loop spans 15 amino acids. The J segment lost 4 bases and the V segment lost 0 bases, leaving 4 bases of the junction unmatched. Germline CDR1 is SGDLS and CDR2 is YYNGEE. CDR3 DNA sequence: TGTGCCAGCAGCGTAGGCTTACAGGGGTACAATGAGCAGTTCTTC. This gives the protein CASSVGLQGYNEQFF.

This chain links TRBV20-1 with TRBJ1-1; no definite D call. CDR1 is DFQATT, CDR2 SNEGSKA, per germline (reference sequence). The V end lost 6 bases, the J end lost 0 bases, and 5 bases lay between the germline ends. This CDR3 is built from 11 residues. CDR3 DNA sequence: TGCAGTGCCTTAATGAACACTGAAGCTTTCTTT. The encoded protein is CSALMNTEAFF.

In nucleotides, the CDR3 is TGTGCCAGCAGCCAAGATTACCGGTACAGCGACACCGGGGAGCTGTTTTTT. Amino acids: CASSQDYRYSDTGELFF. The gene calls are TRBV3-1 (or the pseudogene TRBV3-2) and TRBJ2-2; no clear D. The CDR3 runs 17 residues. The V end was cut by 0 bases, the J end by 3 bases, with 14 bases between. The V gene's germline CDR1 is LGHDT and CDR2 YNNKEL (reference sequence).

The chain recombines TRBV11-1 with TRBJ2-1; D is tentatively TRBD1 or TRBD2 (5 bases each). The ends were cut back, 0 bases at V and 9 bases at J, with 21 bases in the middle. Germline V gives CDR1 SGHAT, CDR2 FQDESV (reference sequence). The length of the CDR3 is 17 residues. This CDR3 reads CASSLARGTLLRSEQFF. CDR3 bases: TGTGCCAGCAGCTTAGCGAGGGGAACCCTCTTACGGAGTGAGCAGTTCTTC.

Written as DNA, the CDR3 is TGCGCCAGCAGCCCGGAACGGGGGGAGGCAGATACGCAGTATTTT. Translated, it gives CASSPERGEADTQYF. The J gene is TRBJ2-3, the V gene TRBV5-1; TRBD2 aligns across 7 bases. V lost 4 bases to trimming and J lost 4 bases; unmatched junction nucleotides: 9. The CDR3 has 15 residues. Germline V CDR1 and CDR2: SGHRS, YFSETQ.

CDR3 amino acids: CASSVEGRSSYEQYF. The CDR3 DNA is TGTGCCAGCAGCGTAGAGGGCAGGAGCTCCTACGAGCAGTACTTC. The chain is built from TRBV9 and TRBJ2-7; no clear D gene. The CDR3 has 15 amino acids. Trimming removed 0 bases at V and 0 bases at J, with 10 bases between. Looked up from germline, CDR1 is SGDLS and CDR2 is YYNGEE. Filled out from reference TRBV9 and TRBJ2-7, the complete variable domain reads DSGVTQTPKHLITATGQRVTLRCSPRSGDLSVYWYQQSLDQGLQFLIQYYNGEERAKGNILERFSAQQFPDLHSELNLSSLELGDSALYFCASSVEGRSSYEQYFGPGTRLTVT.

The genes are TRBV29-1 and TRBJ2-3; TRBD2 agrees at 12 bases. V lost 5 bases to trimming and J lost 4 bases; unmatched junction nucleotides: 4. The CDR3 is made up of 14 amino acids. Germline V gene sequence: CDR1 SQVTM, CDR2 ANQGSEA. CDR3 bases: TGCAGCGTTCCGACTAGCGGGAGCCCAGATACGCAGTATTTT. This sequence encodes CSVPTSGSPDTQYF.

This rearrangement joins TRBV28 to TRBJ1-1; D gene uncertain. V lost 5 bases and J lost 0, with 10 bases in between. This CDR3 has 14 amino acids. Germline V gives CDR1 MDHEN, CDR2 SYDVKM. The CDR3 region is CASSPGRMNTEAFF. The CDR3 bases are TGTGCCAGCAGTCCAGGACGGATGAACACTGAAGCTTTCTTT. The entire variable domain, with the rest obtained from reference TRBV28 and TRBJ1-1, is as follows: DVKVTQSSRYLVKRTGEKVFLECVQDMDHENMFWYRQDPGLGLRLIYFSYDVKMKEKGDIPEGYSVSREKKERFSLILESASTNQTSMYLCASSPGRMNTEAFFGQGTRLTVV.

The chain recombines TRBV15 with TRBJ2-1; D gene ambiguous. Between the trimmed V and J ends, which lost 2 bases and 9 bases, there was a span of 5 bases. This CDR3 comprises 11 residues. The germline V gene has CDR1 LNHNV and CDR2 YYDKDF (reference sequence). The CDR3 region is CATSRMIEQFF. DNA for the CDR3: TGTGCCACCAGCAGAATGATTGAGCAGTTCTTC.

The rearrangement uses TRBV27 and TRBJ2-7, with 7 bases that match TRBD1. The V segment lost 4 bases and the J segment 5 bases; nucleotides outside the gene matches: 14. The CDR3 is 16 amino acids. CDR1 is MNHEY and CDR2 is SMNVEV in the germline V gene (reference sequence). As DNA, the CDR3 is TGTGCCAGCAGTTCCTTACTCGGGACAGCATCTCACGAGCAGTACTTC. The encoded protein is CASSSLLGTASHEQYF.

The chain uses TRBV7-8 and TRBJ1-6; TRBD1 is a possible D gene (6 bases). Germline lookup yields CDR1 SGHVS and CDR2 FQNEAQ. V lost 5 bases and J 6 bases, leaving 14 bases between the germline ends. This CDR3 is 15 amino acids long. Written as DNA, the CDR3 is TGTGCCAGCAGCAGACACAGGGATATTAATTCACCCCTCCACTTT. Its protein product is CASSRHRDINSPLHF. Full variable domain (remainder filled in from reference TRBV7-8 and TRBJ1-6): GAGVSQSPRYKVAKRGQDVALRCDPISGHVSLFWYQQALGQGPEFLTYFQNEAQLDKSGLPSDRFFAERPEGSVSTLKIQRTQQEDSAVYLCASSRHRDINSPLHFGNGTRLTVT.

The chain combines TRBV9 with TRBJ1-3, with D uncertain. The CDR3 has 15 amino acids. V lost 0 bases to trimming and J lost 3 bases, with 10 bases between them. CDR1 and CDR2 from the germline V gene are SGDLS and YYNGEE. CDR3 nucleotides: TGTGCCAGCAGCGTAGGTCAGGTTGATGGAAACACCATATATTTT. Protein sequence: CASSVGQVDGNTIYF.

V is TRBV6-5 and J is TRBJ2-3; D unresolved. The V end was cut by 7 bases, the J end by 2 bases, with 10 bases between. CDR3 length: 13 amino acids. CDR1 and CDR2 from the germline V gene are MNHEY and SVGAGI. CDR3 region: CASNPAHTDTQYF. The CDR3 DNA follows: TGTGCCAGCAACCCGGCACACACAGATACGCAGTATTTT.

Only one count was recorded for this clone. The chain recombines TRBV6-1 with TRBJ1-1; D not certain. This CDR3 region has 10 residues. The V end was cut by 1 base, the J end by 12 bases, with 6 bases between. The germline V gene has CDR1 MNHNS and CDR2 SASEGT. CDR3 DNA sequence: TGTGCCAGCAGTGAAGAGAGCCCTTTCTTT. Translated, it gives CASSEESPFF.

This rearrangement joins TRBV19 to TRBJ1-1, with D uncertain. The CDR3 runs 14 residues. Looked up from germline, CDR1 is LNHDA and CDR2 is SQIVND (reference sequence). Trimming took off 7 bases at V and 1 base at J, with 13 bases between the two ends. The DNA for the CDR3 is TGTGCCAGTAATCTCCCGGGAACGAACACTGAAGCTTTCTTT. Protein product: CASNLPGTNTEAFF.

Concerning this clone: Other DNA sequences from this sample encode an identical CDR3 as well. This chain links TRBV28 with TRBJ2-1, with D hard to call. CDR1 and CDR2 from the germline V gene are MDHEN and SYDVKM. The CDR3 extends over 12 amino acids. The V end was cut by 5 bases, the J end by 2 bases, with 4 bases between. CDR3 in amino acids: CASSGPYNEQFF. The CDR3 coding sequence is TGTGCCAGCAGTGGACCCTACAATGAGCAGTTCTTC.

The J gene is TRBJ2-1, the V gene TRBV2, with 10 bases lining up with TRBD1. V shed 7 bases, J shed 13 bases, and the junction held 13 bases outside the gene matches. The CDR3 is 14 amino acids. Looked up from germline, CDR1 is SNHLY and CDR2 is FYNNEI. In nucleotides, the CDR3 is TGTGCCAGCACCTCAGACAGGGGGCCCAGTCACCAGTTCTTC. Translated, it gives CASTSDRGPSHQFF.

This sequence joins TRBV29-1 and TRBJ1-1; D gene ambiguous. With 7 bases removed from V and 11 bases from J, the gap between germline ends came to 20 bases. This CDR3 is 12 amino acids long. CDR1 is SQVTM and CDR2 is ANQGSEA in the germline V gene. The CDR3: CSGNFGSLGAFF. The CDR3 bases are TGCAGCGGGAACTTCGGATCGCTAGGCGCTTTCTTT.

The chain recombines TRBV28 with TRBJ2-6, with D unclear. Deletions cut 6 bases from V and 2 bases from J, with 11 bases between. This CDR3 has 15 amino acids. Germline V gene sequence: CDR1 MDHEN, CDR2 SYDVKM. The CDR3 nucleotides read TGTGCCAGCAGCAACGGACGGGCTGGGGCCAACGTCCTGACTTTC. Its translation: CASSNGRAGANVLTF.